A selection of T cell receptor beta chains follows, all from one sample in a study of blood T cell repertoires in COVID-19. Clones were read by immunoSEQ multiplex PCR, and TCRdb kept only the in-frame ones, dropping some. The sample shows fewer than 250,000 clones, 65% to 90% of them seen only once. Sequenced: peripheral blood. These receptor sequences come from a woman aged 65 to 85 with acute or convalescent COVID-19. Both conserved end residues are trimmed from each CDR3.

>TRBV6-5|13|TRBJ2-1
ASRTGGASYNEQF
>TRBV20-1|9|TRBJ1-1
SGLLNTEAF
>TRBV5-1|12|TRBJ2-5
ASSLQGNQETQY
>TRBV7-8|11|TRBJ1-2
ASSLGTSYGYT
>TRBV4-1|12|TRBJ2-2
ASSLRREAGELF
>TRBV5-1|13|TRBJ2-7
ASSWGQGATLEQY
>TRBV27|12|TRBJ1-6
ASRRTGDNSPLH
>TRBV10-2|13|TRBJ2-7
ASSEPWREGSEQY
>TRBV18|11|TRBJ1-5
ASSPSYNQPQH
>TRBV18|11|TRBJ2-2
ASSGGRTGELF
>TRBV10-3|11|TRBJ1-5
AISEQGWQPQH
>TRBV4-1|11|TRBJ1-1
ASSLDRVPEAF
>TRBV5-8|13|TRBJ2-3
ASRITITSTDTQY
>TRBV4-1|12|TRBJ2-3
ASSRGQVPGTQY
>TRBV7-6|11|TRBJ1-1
ASSLDMNTEAF